This T cell receptor (beta chain) came from a study of PD-L1 blockade in urothelial cancer. Across the study: Patients with male sex and bladder-origin urothelial cancer accounted for about nine tenths of the roughly 29 enrolled. Prior exposure to chemotherapy in patients amounted to 0 to 3 regimens received.

Time point: peripheral blood 6 weeks after treatment start. Repertoires were generated with immunoSEQ multiplex PCR, while TCRdb's copy carries only in-frame clones and drops some. The profile shows about 43,000 clones, 83% of them singletons. Germline V CDR1 and CDR2: SEHNR, FQNEAQ (reference sequence). Trimming cost V 5 bases and J 1 base; bases outside gene matches: 2. This CDR3 is 14 amino acids long. The sequenced sample was PBMCs, obtained around atezolizumab (anti-PD-L1) treatment. The rearrangement joins TRBV7-9 to TRBJ1-3, with 7 bases identical to TRBD1. The receptor was derived from a man aged 60 to 69 with urothelial cancer. Here the CDR3 reads CASSKQGSGNTIYF. The CDR3 DNA follows: TGTGCCAGCAGCAAACAGGGGTCTGGAAACACCATATATTTT.